This TCR beta chain derives from a study of vaccination and CD4 T cells after COVID-19. Study details: The post-COVID sampling time was a median roughly 100 days after diagnosis, ranging from 35 to 161. Cultures serving as controls received a peptide pool (CEFX or HIV-1 Nef) or no peptide.

Sequencing of the DNA from cultured CD4+ T cells was carried out with the Oncomine TCR Beta short-read assay. In TCRdb, the PCR reads were re-called with MiXCR into one record per CDR3 protein. The table shows 7,500 to 10,000 distinct CDR3 sequences, with 35% to 50% occurring only once. The treatment denotes: approximately 9-day PBMC culture with coronavirus spike peptide pools or control peptides (ViraFEST assay). Prior to the COVID-19 pandemic (2011-2018), the unexposed donor's CD4+ T cells were collected. Antigen-specific T cell expansion with peptide pools preceded TCR sequencing in the ViraFEST approach. CDR1 SGDLS and CDR2 YYNGEE come from the germline V gene. With 4 bases clipped from V and 5 bases from J, the junction kept 6 bases outside the gene matches. The CDR3 is made up of 15 amino acids. On this clonotype itself: No antigen is known for it.

Sequencing was carried out using CD4+ T cells from blood, cultured in vitro. The chain links TRBV9 to TRBJ2-2, with 9 bases aligning to TRBD1. The source of this sequence is a human donor in good health. The CDR3 bases are TGTGCCAGCAGCTTCACGGGACAGGGTACCGGGGAGCTGTTTTTT. Protein product: CASSFTGQGTGELFF.